The 16 T cell receptor beta chains below come from one sample, sequenced in a study of molecular identifiers for immune sequencing clone quantification. TCRdb passed the PCR reads through MiXCR, listing each CDR3 protein once. The profile shows approximately 680,000 distinct CDR3 sequences, around 25% of them singletons. Sequencing used naive CD8+ T cells from blood, with Jurkat cell RNA spiked in. Subset in this sample: FACS-sorted CD8+CD4-CCR7+CD45RA+ naive T cells. These receptors all stem from a human donor in good health. Some libraries in this study had Jurkat cell RNA spiked in.

This clonotype was found many times. The V and J genes are TRBV14 and TRBJ2-7, with unresolved D. The CDR3 runs 13 residues. Germline lookup yields CDR1 SGHDN and CDR2 FVKESK. Trimming cost V 0 bases and J 8 bases, with 11 bases left between them. The CDR3 sequence is CASSQEPELKQYF. In DNA, the CDR3 is TGTGCCAGCAGCCAAGAACCGGAACTGAAGCAGTACTTC.

A word on this clonotype: One end of the junction does not line up with germline, which may come from a read error. The rearrangement uses TRBV4-3 and TRBJ2-5; no definite D call. The CDR3 loop spans 16 amino acids. Germline V lookup: CDR1 LGHNA, CDR2 YSLEER. The DNA of the CDR3 is TGCGCCAGCGGCCAAGCGTTCACTGAGGAGATGGAGACCCAGTACTTC. Translation: CASGQAFTEEMETQYF.

This clonotype was found a few times. A much larger clone differs from this one at a single base, so this may be a read error. The rearrangement joins TRBV6-2 or TRBV6-3 to TRBJ2-7, with 10 nucleotides matching TRBD1. In germline, CDR1 is MNHEY, CDR2 SVGEGT. The trim removed 8 bases at V and 2 bases at J, leaving 6 bases unmatched. The CDR3 consists of 14 residues. For the CDR3, the DNA is TGTGCCAGCCGTCCCGGGACAGGGGCCTACGAGCAGTACTTC. Translating gives CASRPGTGAYEQYF.

This clonotype was detected only a few times. This chain connects TRBV28 to TRBJ2-2; 12 bases align to TRBD1. CDR1 is MDHEN and CDR2 is SYDVKM in the germline V gene. Trimming removed 5 bases from V and 8 bases from J; junction bases left unmatched: 12. The CDR3 totals 17 residues. CDR3 nucleotide sequence: TGTGCCAGCAGTCCAACCAGGGACAGGGGGCTCCCTGGGGAGCTGTTTTTT. It yields the protein CASSPTRDRGLPGELFF. The full variable domain, with the rest looked up from reference TRBV28 and TRBJ2-2, is DVKVTQSSRYLVKRTGEKVFLECVQDMDHENMFWYRQDPGLGLRLIYFSYDVKMKEKGDIPEGYSVSREKKERFSLILESASTNQTSMYLCASSPTRDRGLPGELFFGEGSRLTVL.

This clonotype was counted between two and nine times. The V gene is TRBV27, the J gene TRBJ2-2; D call uncertain. The CDR3 loop spans 14 amino acids. Germline V gene data show CDR1 as MNHEY and CDR2 as SMNVEV (reference sequence). Trimming shortened V by 4 bases and J by 0 bases, and 6 bases separated the two germline ends. The CDR3 nucleotides read TGTGCCAGCAGTTGGCGGCCGAACACCGGGGAGCTGTTTTTT. Encoded protein: CASSWRPNTGELFF.

As regards this clonotype: A much bigger clone sits one base away, suggesting this may be a read error. The chain employs TRBV28 and TRBJ2-7, with D perhaps matching TRBD1 or TRBD2 (5 bases each). The CDR3 runs to 14 residues. Germline V lookup: CDR1 MDHEN, CDR2 SYDVKM. The ends were cut back, 2 bases at V and 5 bases at J, with 13 bases in the middle. DNA for the CDR3: TGTGCCAGCAGTTTACGGGGCAGTACCCACGAGCAGTACTTC. Amino acids: CASSLRGSTHEQYF.

The rearrangement uses TRBV7-9 and TRBJ2-7; TRBD1 or TRBD2 may be the D gene (5 bases each). Per germline, CDR1 SEHNR and CDR2 FQNEAQ (reference sequence). Trimming removed 0 bases at V and 11 bases at J, with 23 bases between. CDR3 length: 16 residues. CDR3 protein: CASSLAAGTFLLGKYF. The CDR3 DNA is TGTGCCAGCAGCTTAGCCGCCGGGACGTTCCTCCTCGGAAAGTACTTC.

This clonotype was detected a few times. This rearrangement joins TRBV27 to TRBJ1-2; no clear D gene. CDR1 is MNHEY and CDR2 is SMNVEV in the germline V gene (reference sequence). V lost 4 bases and J 7 bases, leaving 13 bases between the germline ends. CDR3 size: 13 residues. CDR3 bases: TGTGCCAGCAGTTCAATAGGACTTATTGGCTACACCTTC. Its translation: CASSSIGLIGYTF.

This clonotype was found many times. The rearrangement uses TRBV13 and TRBJ1-1; D is unclear. CDR1 is PRHDT and CDR2 is FYEKMQ in the germline V gene (reference sequence). The ends were cut back, 6 bases at V and 0 bases at J, with 11 bases in the middle. The CDR3 totals 14 residues. As DNA, the CDR3 is TGTGCCAGCAGATGGACGGGAATGAACACTGAAGCTTTCTTT. It encodes CASRWTGMNTEAFF. The variable domain in full, with the rest retrieved from reference TRBV13 and TRBJ1-1, is AAGVIQSPRHLIKEKRETATLKCYPIPRHDTVYWYQQGPGQDPQFLISFYEKMQSDKGSIPDRFSAQQFSDYHSELNMSSLELGDSALYFCASRWTGMNTEAFFGQGTRLTVV.

Only one count was recorded for this clonotype. Possible read error: a much larger clone is one base away. The chain has TRBV2 and TRBJ1-1; D gene ambiguous. The CDR3 totals 14 residues. Germline V lookup: CDR1 SNHLY, CDR2 FYNNEI. With 8 bases removed from V and 5 bases from J, the gap between germline ends came to 18 bases. The CDR3 DNA is TGTGCCAGCGAATCCGACGCAAGGATTACTGAAGCTTTCTTT. The encoded protein is CASESDARITEAFF.

This clonotype has ten or more counts. V is TRBV5-4 and J is TRBJ2-6; D is uncertain. The germline V and J ends were trimmed by 9 bases and 0 bases, with 7 bases remaining between them. There are 13 residues in the CDR3. The V gene's germline CDR1 is SGHNT and CDR2 YYREEE (reference sequence). As DNA, the CDR3 is TGTGCCACTGAATTCTCTGGGGCCAACGTCCTGACTTTC. Translated, it gives CATEFSGANVLTF.

This clonotype was counted at least ten times. The CDR3 sequence is CASSPVWGGTNEKLFF. CDR3 nucleotides: TGTGCCAGCAGCCCAGTTTGGGGCGGAACTAATGAAAAACTGTTTTTT. The genes are TRBV27 and TRBJ1-4, with D tentatively TRBD1 (5 bases). The CDR3 consists of 16 residues. Trimming left V 6 bases short and J 1 base short, with 15 bases between. Looked up from germline, CDR1 is MNHEY and CDR2 is SMNVEV (reference sequence).

As to this clonotype: This may be a read error, as it is one base from a much larger clone. The rearrangement joins TRBV20-1 to TRBJ2-2, with D perhaps matching TRBD1 (5 bases). The CDR3 has 14 amino acids. CDR1 DFQATT and CDR2 SNEGSKA come from the germline V gene (reference sequence). CDR3: CRASRQGSTGELFF. The CDR3, as DNA: TGCCGTGCTAGTCGCCAGGGAAGCACCGGGGAGCTGTTTTTT.

Comments on this clonotype: A clone one base away is much larger, so this may be a read error. This chain connects TRBV13 to TRBJ1-5; D perhaps matches TRBD1 (5 bases). Germline lookup yields CDR1 PRHDT and CDR2 FYEKMQ (reference sequence). The CDR3 runs 12 residues. The CDR3 region has the DNA TGTGCCAGCAACTTAGAGGGGAAGCCCCAGCATTTT. Residues: CASNLEGKPQHF. Drawing the rest from reference TRBV13 and TRBJ1-5, the complete variable domain is AAGVIQSPRHLIKEKRETATLKCYPIPRHDTVYWYQQGPGQDPQFLISFYEKMQSDKGSIPDRFSAQQFSDYHSELNMSSLELGDSALYFCASNLEGKPQHFGDGTRLSIL.

The rearrangement uses TRBV12-3 or TRBV12-4 and TRBJ2-7, with D uncertain. There are 15 residues in the CDR3. Trimming pared 8 bases from V and 5 bases from J, leaving 22 bases between. The CDR3 spells CASSLGGHPLNEQYF. The CDR3 nucleotides are TGTGCCAGCTCTCTAGGTGGCCATCCTCTCAACGAGCAGTACTTC.

This clonotype was detected many times. The chain carries TRBV6-5 and TRBJ1-5, with TRBD1 matching over 9 bases. From germline, CDR1 is MNHEY and CDR2 SVGAGI. V was pared by 10 bases and J by 6 bases, with 7 bases of the junction left unmatched. CDR3 length: 13 amino acids. CDR3 sequence: CATGTGGLQPQHF. The CDR3 coding sequence is TGTGCCACGGGAACAGGGGGCCTTCAGCCCCAGCATTTT.